The table lists the clone carrying this TCR beta chain with a count of one. Antigen specificity is unknown. The CDR3 totals 15 residues. V lost 1 base, J lost 6 bases, and 9 bases stayed unmatched. Per the germline V gene, CDR1 is GTSNPN and CDR2 is SVGIG (reference sequence). The data derive from a study of cytomegalovirus exposure and HLA in healthy donors. Regarding the study as a whole: The investigators catalogued under 200 TCR beta chains as cytomegalovirus-associated. Most CMV-associated TCR beta chains appeared HLA-restricted in a later analysis. In a later analysis, TCR beta V- and J-gene trimming was associated with a missense DCLRE1C variant.

Primers included in the PCR were 60 Vbeta and 13 Jbeta primers. Measured with immunoSEQ multiplex PCR; TCRdb has only the in-frame clones, and not every one. The sample has 100,000 to 150,000 clones; approximately 80% are singletons. This receptor was obtained from a woman aged 40 to 50 in good health and CMV-seropositive. J is TRBJ2-7 and V is TRBV30; TRBD1 matches 10 bases. The sample consisted of PBMCs. The CDR3 reads CAWSGLLGQGSEQYF. CDR3 coding DNA: TGTGCCTGGAGTGGACTCCTGGGACAGGGGTCCGAGCAGTACTTC.